Sequencing of this TCR beta chain was carried out in a study of CD8+ T cells in alopecia areata. General study results and limits: Affected scalp, especially in alopecia totalis/universalis, had a higher clonality than normal scalp did. Compared with mice, patients displayed less clear TCR sharing, possibly for HLA-related reasons. Sequencing of scalp tissue also captures the resident alphabeta T cells of normal skin.

As concerns this clone: What it binds is not known.

Sequencing used cDNA as its template, made by extracting RNA and reverse transcribing it. This table comes from immunoSEQ multiplex PCR, and its TCRdb copy is limited to in-frame clones, with some not included. Altogether tens of thousands of clones are present, around 62% being singletons, with the ten largest covering 3.5% to 5.5%. Sorting of CD4+ cells into CD25+CD127- cells (for roughly five patients) was performed. Lesional scalp tissue (obtained by punch biopsy) and peripheral blood were collected from alopecia areata patients. Germline V gives CDR1 GTSNPN, CDR2 SVGIG (reference sequence). CDR3 length: 15 amino acids. Trimming removed 5 bases from V and 0 bases from J; junction bases left unmatched: 5.

V gene TRBV30 combines with J gene TRBJ1-4; TRBD1 aligns across 8 bases. This TCR came from a human donor with alopecia areata. Material: CD4+ Tregs sorted from blood. Here the CDR3 DNA reads TGTGCCTGGGGACAGGGAGCGGCAACTAATGAAAAACTGTTTTTT. It encodes CAWGQGAATNEKLFF.